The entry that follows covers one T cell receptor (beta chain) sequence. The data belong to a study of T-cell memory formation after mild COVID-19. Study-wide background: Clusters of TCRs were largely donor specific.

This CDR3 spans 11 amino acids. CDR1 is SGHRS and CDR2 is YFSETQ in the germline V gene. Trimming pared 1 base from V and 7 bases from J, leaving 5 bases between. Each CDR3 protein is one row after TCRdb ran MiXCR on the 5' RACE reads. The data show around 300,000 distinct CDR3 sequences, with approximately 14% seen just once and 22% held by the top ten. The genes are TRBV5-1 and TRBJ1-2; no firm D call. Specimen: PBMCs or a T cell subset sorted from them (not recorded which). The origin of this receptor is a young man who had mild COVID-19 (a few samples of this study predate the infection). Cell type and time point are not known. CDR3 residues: CASSLSGGYTF. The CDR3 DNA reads TGCGCCAGCAGCTTGAGTGGTGGCTACACCTTC. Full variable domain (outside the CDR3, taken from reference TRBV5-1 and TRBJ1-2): KAGVTQTPRYLIKTRGQQVTLSCSPISGHRSVSWYQQTPGQGLQFLFEYFSETQRNKGNFPGRFSGRQFSNSRSEMNVSTLELGDSALYLCASSLSGGYTFGSGTRLTVV.